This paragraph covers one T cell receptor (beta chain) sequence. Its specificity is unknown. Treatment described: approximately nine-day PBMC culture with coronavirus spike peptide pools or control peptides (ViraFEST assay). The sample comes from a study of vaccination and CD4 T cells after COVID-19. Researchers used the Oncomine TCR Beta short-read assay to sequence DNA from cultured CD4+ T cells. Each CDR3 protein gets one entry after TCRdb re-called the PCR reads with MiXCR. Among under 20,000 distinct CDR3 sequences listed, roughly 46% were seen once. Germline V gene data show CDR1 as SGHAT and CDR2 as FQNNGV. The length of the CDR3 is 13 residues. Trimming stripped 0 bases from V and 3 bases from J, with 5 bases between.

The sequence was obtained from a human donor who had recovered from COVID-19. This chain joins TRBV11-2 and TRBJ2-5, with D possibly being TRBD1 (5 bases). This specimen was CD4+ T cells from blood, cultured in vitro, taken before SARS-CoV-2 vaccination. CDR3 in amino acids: CASSLDREETQYF. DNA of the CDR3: TGTGCCAGCAGCTTAGACAGGGAAGAGACCCAGTACTTC.